Below, 4 T cell receptor beta chains from the same sample are listed, as sequenced in a study of blood T cell repertoires in COVID-19. Data came from immunoSEQ multiplex PCR; TCRdb stores just in-frame clones and leaves some out. The table shows about 140,000 clones, with more than 75% occurring only once. The sequencing sample was made of peripheral blood. The origin of the receptors is a man of 80 years or more with acute or convalescent COVID-19.

The chain carries TRBV7-2 and TRBJ2-7; maybe TRBD2 (6 bases). This CDR3 has 15 residues. The V gene's germline CDR1 is SGHTA and CDR2 FQGNSA. V was trimmed by 4 bases and J by 7 bases, leaving 20 bases between them. In DNA, the CDR3 is TGTGCCAGCAGCTCCGGGGGACGGAATGGCGGAGAGCAGTACTTC. Protein product: CASSSGGRNGGEQYF.

This clone was seen a few times. DNA for the CDR3: TGTGCCAGCAGCCTAAGAGGGCCAGGCTCACCCCTCCACTTT. It specifies CASSLRGPGSPLHF. This rearrangement joins TRBV3-1 (or the pseudogene TRBV3-2) to TRBJ1-6; no clear D. V was trimmed by 4 bases and J by 10 bases, leaving 14 bases between them. The CDR3 sequence is 14 residues long. The germline V gene encodes CDR1 LGHDT and CDR2 YNNKEL (reference sequence).

The CDR3 DNA reads as TGTGCCAGCAGCTTCTTAACAGGTCCCCAAGAGACCCAGTACTTC. This codes for CASSFLTGPQETQYF. The V gene is TRBV11-1, the J gene TRBJ2-5; D is perhaps TRBD1 (5 bases). CDR3 length equals 15 residues. Germline CDR1 SGHAT, CDR2 FQDESV (reference sequence). V was pared by 3 bases and J by 1 base, with 12 bases between.

This clone was seen once. V is TRBV19 and J is TRBJ1-4; no clear D gene. V gave up 3 bases and J gave up 10 bases, with 12 bases separating them. Germline loops: CDR1 LNHDA, CDR2 SQIVND (reference sequence). The CDR3 runs to 13 residues. CDR3 sequence: CASSMRSEGKLFF. CDR3 DNA sequence: TGTGCCAGTAGTATGAGATCGGAGGGAAAACTGTTTTTT. Filled out from reference TRBV19 and TRBJ1-4, the complete variable domain reads DGGITQSPKYLFRKEGQNVTLSCEQNLNHDAMYWYRQDPGQGLRLIYYSQIVNDFQKGDIAEGYSVSREKKESFPLTVTSAQKNPTAFYLCASSMRSEGKLFFGSGTQLSVL.